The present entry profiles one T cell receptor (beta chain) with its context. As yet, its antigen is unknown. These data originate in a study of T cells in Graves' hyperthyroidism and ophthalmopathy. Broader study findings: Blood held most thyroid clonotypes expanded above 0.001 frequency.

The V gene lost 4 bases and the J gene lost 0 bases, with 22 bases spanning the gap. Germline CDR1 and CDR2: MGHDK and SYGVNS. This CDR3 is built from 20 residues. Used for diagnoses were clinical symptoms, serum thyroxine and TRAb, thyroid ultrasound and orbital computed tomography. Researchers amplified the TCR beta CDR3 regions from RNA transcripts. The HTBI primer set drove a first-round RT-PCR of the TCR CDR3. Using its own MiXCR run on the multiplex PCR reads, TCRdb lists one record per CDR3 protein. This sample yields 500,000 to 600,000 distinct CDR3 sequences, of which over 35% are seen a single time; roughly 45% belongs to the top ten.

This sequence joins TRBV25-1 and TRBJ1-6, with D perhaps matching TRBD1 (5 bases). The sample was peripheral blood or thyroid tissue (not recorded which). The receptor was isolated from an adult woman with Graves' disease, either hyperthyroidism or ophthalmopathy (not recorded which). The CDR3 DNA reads TGTGCCAGCAGTGCTAGGGGCCGGGGCGGCATTAGCTCCTATAATTCACCCCTCCACTTT. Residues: CASSARGRGGISSYNSPLHF.